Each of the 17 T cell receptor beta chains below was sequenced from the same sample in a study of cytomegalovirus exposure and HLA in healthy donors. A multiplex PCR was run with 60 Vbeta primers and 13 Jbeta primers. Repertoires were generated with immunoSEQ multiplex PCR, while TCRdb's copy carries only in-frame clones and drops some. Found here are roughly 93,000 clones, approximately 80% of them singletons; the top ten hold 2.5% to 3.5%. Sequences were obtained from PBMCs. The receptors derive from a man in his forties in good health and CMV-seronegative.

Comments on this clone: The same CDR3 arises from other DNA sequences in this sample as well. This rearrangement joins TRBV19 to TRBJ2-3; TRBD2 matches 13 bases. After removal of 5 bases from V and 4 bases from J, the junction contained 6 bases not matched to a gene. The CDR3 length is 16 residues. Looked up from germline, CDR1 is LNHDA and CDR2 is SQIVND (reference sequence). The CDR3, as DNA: TGTGCCAGTAGTGCCAGACTAGCGGGGGGTTCAGATACGCAGTATTTT. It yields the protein CASSARLAGGSDTQYF.

In DNA, the CDR3 is TGCGCCAGCAGTGATGGGGTAGCGGGGCAGAACCCGTTTTACGAGCAGTACTTC. It codes for CASSDGVAGQNPFYEQYF. The chain employs TRBV10-1 and TRBJ2-7, with 8 bases identical to TRBD2. The germline V gene encodes CDR1 WNHNN and CDR2 SYGVQD (reference sequence). V was pared by 3 bases and J by 4 bases, with 17 bases of the junction left unmatched. This CDR3 region has 18 residues.

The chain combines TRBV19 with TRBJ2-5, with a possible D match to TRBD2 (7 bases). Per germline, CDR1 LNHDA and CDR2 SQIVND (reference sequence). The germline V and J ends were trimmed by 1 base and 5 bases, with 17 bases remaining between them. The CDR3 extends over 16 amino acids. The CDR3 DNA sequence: TGTGCCAGTAGTATAGTTCGGGGGGCTAAACGGGAGACCCAGTACTTC. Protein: CASSIVRGAKRETQYF.

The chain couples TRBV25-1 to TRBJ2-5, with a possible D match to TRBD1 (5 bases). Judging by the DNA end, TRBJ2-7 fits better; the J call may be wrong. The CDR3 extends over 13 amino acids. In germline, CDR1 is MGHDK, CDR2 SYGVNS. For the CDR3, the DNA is TGTGCCAGCACAGCGCCAGGGCCCTACGAGCAGTACTTC. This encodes CASTAPGPYEQYF.

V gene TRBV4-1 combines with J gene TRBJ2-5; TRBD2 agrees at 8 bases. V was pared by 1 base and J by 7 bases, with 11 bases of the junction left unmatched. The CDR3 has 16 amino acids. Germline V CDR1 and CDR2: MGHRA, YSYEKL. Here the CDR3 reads CASSQVFSGDAVTQYF. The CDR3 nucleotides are TGCGCCAGCAGCCAAGTTTTTAGCGGGGACGCGGTGACCCAGTACTTC.

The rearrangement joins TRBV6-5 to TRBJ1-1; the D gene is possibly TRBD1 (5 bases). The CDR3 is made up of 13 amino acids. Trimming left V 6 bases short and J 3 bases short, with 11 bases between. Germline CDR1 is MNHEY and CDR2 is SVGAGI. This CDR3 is CASSPLGDTEAFF. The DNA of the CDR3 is TGTGCCAGCAGCCCCTTAGGGGACACTGAAGCTTTCTTT.

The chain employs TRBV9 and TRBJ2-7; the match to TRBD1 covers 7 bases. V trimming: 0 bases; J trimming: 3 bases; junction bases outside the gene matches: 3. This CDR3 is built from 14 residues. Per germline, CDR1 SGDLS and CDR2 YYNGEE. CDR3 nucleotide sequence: TGTGCCAGCAGCGTAGGGACAGGCAACTACGAGCAGTACTTC. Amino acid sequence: CASSVGTGNYEQYF.

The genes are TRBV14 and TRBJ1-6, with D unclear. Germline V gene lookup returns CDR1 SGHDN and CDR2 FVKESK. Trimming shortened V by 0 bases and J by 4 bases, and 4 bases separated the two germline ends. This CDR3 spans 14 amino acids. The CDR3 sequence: CASSQDSYNSPLHF. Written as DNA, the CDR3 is TGTGCCAGCAGCCAAGACAGTTATAATTCACCCCTCCACTTT.

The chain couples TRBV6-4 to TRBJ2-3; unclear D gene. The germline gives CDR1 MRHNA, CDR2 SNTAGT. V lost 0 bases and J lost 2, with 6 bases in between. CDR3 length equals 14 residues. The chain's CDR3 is CASSDSQATDTQYF. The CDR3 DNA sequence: TGTGCCAGCAGTGACTCGCAGGCCACAGATACGCAGTATTTT.

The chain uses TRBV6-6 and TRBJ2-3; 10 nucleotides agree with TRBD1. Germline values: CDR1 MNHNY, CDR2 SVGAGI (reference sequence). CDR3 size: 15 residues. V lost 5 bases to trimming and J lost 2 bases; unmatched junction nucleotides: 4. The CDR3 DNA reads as TGTGCCAGCAGTACCGGGACAGGGGTCACAGATACGCAGTATTTT. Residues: CASSTGTGVTDTQYF.

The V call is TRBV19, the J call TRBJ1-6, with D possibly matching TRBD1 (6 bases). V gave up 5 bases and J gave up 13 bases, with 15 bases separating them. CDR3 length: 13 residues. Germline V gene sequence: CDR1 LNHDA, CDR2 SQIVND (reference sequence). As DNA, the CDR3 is TGTGCCAGTAGTGGATCGCAGCAGGGGCCCCTCCACTTT. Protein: CASSGSQQGPLHF.

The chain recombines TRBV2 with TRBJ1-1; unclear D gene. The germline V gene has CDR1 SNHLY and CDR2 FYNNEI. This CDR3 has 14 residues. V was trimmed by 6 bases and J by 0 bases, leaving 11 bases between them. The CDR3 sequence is CASRQGLMNTEAFF. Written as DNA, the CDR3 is TGTGCCAGCAGACAAGGACTGATGAACACTGAAGCTTTCTTT.

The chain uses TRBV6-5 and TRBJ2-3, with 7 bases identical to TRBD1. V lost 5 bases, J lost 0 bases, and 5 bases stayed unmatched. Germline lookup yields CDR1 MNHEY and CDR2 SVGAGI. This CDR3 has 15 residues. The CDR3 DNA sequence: TGTGCCAGCAGTCTAAACAGGGGTAGCACAGATACGCAGTATTTT. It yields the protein CASSLNRGSTDTQYF.

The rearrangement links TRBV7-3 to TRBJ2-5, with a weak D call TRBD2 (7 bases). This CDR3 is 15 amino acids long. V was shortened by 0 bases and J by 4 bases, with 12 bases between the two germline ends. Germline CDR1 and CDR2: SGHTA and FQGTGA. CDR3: CASSLTGGRGETQYF. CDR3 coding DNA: TGTGCCAGCAGCTTAACGGGGGGGCGGGGAGAGACCCAGTACTTC. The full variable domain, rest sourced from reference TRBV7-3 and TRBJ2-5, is GAGVSQTPSNKVTEKGKYVELRCDPISGHTALYWYRQSLGQGPEFLIYFQGTGAADDSGLPNDRFFAVRPEGSVSTLKIQRTERGDSAVYLCASSLTGGRGETQYFGPGTRLLVL.

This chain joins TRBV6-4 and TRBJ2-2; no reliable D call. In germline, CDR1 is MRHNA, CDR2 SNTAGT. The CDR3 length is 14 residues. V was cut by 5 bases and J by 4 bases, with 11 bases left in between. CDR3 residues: CASSNLESTGELFF. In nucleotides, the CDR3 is TGTGCCAGCAGTAATCTGGAGAGCACCGGGGAGCTGTTTTTT.

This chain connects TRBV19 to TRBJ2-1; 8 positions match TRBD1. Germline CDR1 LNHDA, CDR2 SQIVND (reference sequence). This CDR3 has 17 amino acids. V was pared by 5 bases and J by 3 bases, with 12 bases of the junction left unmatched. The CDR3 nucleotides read TGTGCCAGTAGTCCCGTAAGGGGCAGGGGGCGCTACAATGAGCAGTTCTTC. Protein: CASSPVRGRGRYNEQFF.

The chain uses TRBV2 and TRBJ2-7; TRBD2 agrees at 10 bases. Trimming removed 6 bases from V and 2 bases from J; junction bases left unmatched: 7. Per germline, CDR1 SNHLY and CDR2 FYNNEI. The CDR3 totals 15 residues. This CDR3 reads CASRSSGGIAYEQYF. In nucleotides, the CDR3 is TGTGCCAGCAGGAGTAGCGGGGGGATCGCCTACGAGCAGTACTTC.